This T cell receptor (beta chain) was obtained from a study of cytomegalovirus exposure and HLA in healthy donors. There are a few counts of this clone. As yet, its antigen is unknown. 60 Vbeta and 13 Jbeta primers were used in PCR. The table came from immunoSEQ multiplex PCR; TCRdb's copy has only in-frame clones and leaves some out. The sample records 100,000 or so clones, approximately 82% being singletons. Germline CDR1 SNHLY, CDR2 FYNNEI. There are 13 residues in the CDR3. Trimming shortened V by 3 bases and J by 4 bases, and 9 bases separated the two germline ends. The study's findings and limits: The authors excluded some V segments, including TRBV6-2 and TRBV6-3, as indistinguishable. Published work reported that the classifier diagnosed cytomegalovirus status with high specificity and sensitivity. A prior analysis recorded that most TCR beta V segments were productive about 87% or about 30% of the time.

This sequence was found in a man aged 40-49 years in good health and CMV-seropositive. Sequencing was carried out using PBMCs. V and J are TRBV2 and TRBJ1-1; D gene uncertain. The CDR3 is CASSDVRGTEAFF. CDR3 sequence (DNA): TGTGCCAGCAGTGACGTAAGAGGCACTGAAGCTTTCTTT.